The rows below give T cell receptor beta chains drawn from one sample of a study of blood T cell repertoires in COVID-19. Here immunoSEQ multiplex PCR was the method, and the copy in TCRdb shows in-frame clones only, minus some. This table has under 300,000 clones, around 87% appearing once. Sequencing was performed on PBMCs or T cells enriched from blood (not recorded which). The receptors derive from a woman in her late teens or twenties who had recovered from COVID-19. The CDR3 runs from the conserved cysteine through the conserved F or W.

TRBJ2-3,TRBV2,CASGRQGAVTDTQYF
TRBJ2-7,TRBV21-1,CATRDRAKIHEQYF
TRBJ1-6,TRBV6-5,CASSYWAQPNSPLHF
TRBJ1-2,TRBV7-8,CASSEDTSNYGYTF
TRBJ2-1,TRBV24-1,CATSDSGTGVNEQFF
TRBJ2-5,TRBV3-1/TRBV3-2,CASRATGGYQETQYF
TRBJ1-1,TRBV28,CASSFARANTEAFF
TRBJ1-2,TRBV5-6,CASSRDDDRVGGYTF
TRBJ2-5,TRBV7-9,CASSLQRGALQETQYF
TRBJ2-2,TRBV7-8,CASSLVLRGVSGELFF
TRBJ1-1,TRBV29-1,CSVEVSGGRASFF
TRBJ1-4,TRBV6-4,CASRKRGRDEKLFF
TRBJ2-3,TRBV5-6,CASSSSTDTQYF
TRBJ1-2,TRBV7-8,CASSPQTVPTF
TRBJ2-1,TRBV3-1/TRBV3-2,CASSPGNGGAYNEQFF
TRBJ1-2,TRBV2,CASRPRDRSSYGYTF
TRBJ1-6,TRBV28,CASSPWGMALSPLHF
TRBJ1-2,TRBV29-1,CSVADRGSNYGYTF
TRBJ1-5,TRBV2,CASSDSLGTPGRWEYQPQHF
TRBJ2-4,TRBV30,CAWGTELAKNIQYF
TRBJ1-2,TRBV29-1,CSAEGGANGYTF
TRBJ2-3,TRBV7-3,CASSSRLRDDTQYF
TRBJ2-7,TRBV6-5,CASTQDRAPGYEQYF
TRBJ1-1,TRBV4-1,CASSLIQGNTEAFF
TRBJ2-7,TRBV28,CASTIRTASYEQYF
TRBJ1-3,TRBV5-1,CASSSGQPGNTIYF
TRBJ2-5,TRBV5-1,CASSLLQGQETQYF
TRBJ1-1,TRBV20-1,CSASNRGLAEAFF
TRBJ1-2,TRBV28,CASSLRGYGYTF
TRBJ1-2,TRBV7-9,CASSFLTGLDGYTF
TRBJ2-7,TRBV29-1,CSVGQGNYEQYF
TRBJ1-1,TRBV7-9,CASSLAGFNTEAFF
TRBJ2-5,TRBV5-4,CASSLGLAGNQETQYF
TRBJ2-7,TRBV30,CAWSVRSSYEQYF
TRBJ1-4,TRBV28,CASSSGGEGDEKLFF
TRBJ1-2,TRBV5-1,CASSLGLAGGELGYTF
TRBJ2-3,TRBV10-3,CATLAASTDTQYF
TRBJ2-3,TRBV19,CASQPTLKYGDTQYF
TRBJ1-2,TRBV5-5,CASSTINLDTENYGYTF
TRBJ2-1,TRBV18,CASSVQRRGGRNEQFF
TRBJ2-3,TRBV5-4,CASSFLGGTDTQYF